This is a list of T cell receptor beta chains from one sample in a study of breast tumors, draining lymph nodes, adjacent tissues. Each CDR3 protein gets one entry after TCRdb re-called the multiplex PCR reads with MiXCR. The sample has roughly 130,000 distinct CDR3 sequences; over 25% are singletons. The sample taken for sequencing was axillary lymph node tissue. The receptors were sampled from a female donor with breast cancer. Some clones in this sample may be carry-over from other donors' samples. The CDR3 runs from the conserved cysteine through the conserved F or W. The order of the fields is J gene, clone size, V gene, D gene, CDR3 DNA, CDR3 protein. D genes are given only for firm matches. Expanded clones are given a class, and other clones once, few, many or no size at all.

j_gene: TRBJ2-5
abundance: many
v_gene: TRBV2
d_gene: .
CDR3nt: TGTGCCAGCACTGGAGACCAAGAGACCCAGTACTTC
CDR3aa: CASTGDQETQYF

j_gene: TRBJ1-1
abundance: .
v_gene: TRBV7-9
d_gene: .
CDR3nt: TGTGCCAGCAGACCTCAGACGACAGACAACGCTGAAGCTTTCTTT
CDR3aa: CASRPQTTDNAEAFF

j_gene: TRBJ2-5
abundance: many
v_gene: TRBV20-1
d_gene: TRBD1
CDR3nt: TGCAGTGCTAGACCGACAGGGAGCGAGACCCAGTACTTC
CDR3aa: CSARPTGSETQYF

j_gene: TRBJ2-5
abundance: .
v_gene: TRBV19
d_gene: TRBD2
CDR3nt: TGTGCCAGTAGTATAGCGGGACTACAAGAGACCCAGTACTTC
CDR3aa: CASSIAGLQETQYF

j_gene: TRBJ1-1
abundance: .
v_gene: TRBV12-3/TRBV12-4
d_gene: TRBD1
CDR3nt: TGTGCCAGCAGTTTACGACAGGGGGCTTTTACTGAAGCTTTCTTT
CDR3aa: CASSLRQGAFTEAFF

j_gene: TRBJ1-2
abundance: many
v_gene: TRBV6-1
d_gene: .
CDR3nt: TGTGCCAGCAGTGAAGCCCCCTCTCGGGGGGCAAATGGCTACACCTTC
CDR3aa: CASSEAPSRGANGYTF

j_gene: TRBJ1-2
abundance: .
v_gene: TRBV7-9
d_gene: .
CDR3nt: TGTACCAGCAGCTTAAAGGCAGAAACCTATGGCTACGCCTTC
CDR3aa: CTSSLKAETYGYAF

j_gene: TRBJ1-2
abundance: many
v_gene: TRBV6-2/TRBV6-3
d_gene: .
CDR3nt: TGTGCCAGCAGTTACCCCGACTATGGCTACACCTTC
CDR3aa: CASSYPDYGYTF

j_gene: TRBJ1-5
abundance: .
v_gene: TRBV20-1
d_gene: .
CDR3nt: TGCAGTGCTAAGCCGGACAGATATCAGCCCCAGCATTTT
CDR3aa: CSAKPDRYQPQHF

j_gene: TRBJ2-5
abundance: few
v_gene: TRBV6-2/TRBV6-3
d_gene: .
CDR3nt: TGTGCCAGCAGTCACGAGGGGGTTTCACAAGAGACCCAGTACTTC
CDR3aa: CASSHEGVSQETQYF

j_gene: TRBJ2-1
abundance: many
v_gene: TRBV25-1
d_gene: .
CDR3nt: TGTGCCAGCAGTGAATTAACCTGGGGGGGCCGAGGGTATGAGCAGTTCTTC
CDR3aa: CASSELTWGGRGYEQFF

j_gene: TRBJ1-6
abundance: .
v_gene: TRBV11-2
d_gene: .
CDR3nt: TGTGCCAGCAGCTCTAGCGACACCTCCTGGTCACCCCTCCACTTT
CDR3aa: CASSSSDTSWSPLHF

j_gene: TRBJ2-5
abundance: many
v_gene: TRBV30
d_gene: .
CDR3nt: TGTGCCTCACCCGGGGGGCCAGGAGGAGAGACCCAGTACTTC
CDR3aa: CASPGGPGGETQYF

j_gene: TRBJ1-1
abundance: .
v_gene: TRBV2
d_gene: TRBD1
CDR3nt: TGTGCCAGCAGTCCACAGGGGGCGGTAACTGAAGCTTTCTTT
CDR3aa: CASSPQGAVTEAFF

j_gene: TRBJ1-5
abundance: many
v_gene: TRBV15
d_gene: .
CDR3nt: TGTGCCACCAGCAGAGATCGGGATCTTCAGCCCCAGCATTTT
CDR3aa: CATSRDRDLQPQHF

j_gene: TRBJ2-2
abundance: many
v_gene: TRBV7-6
d_gene: .
CDR3nt: TGTGCCAGCAGCTTACGGGCCGCCGGGGAGCTGTTTTTT
CDR3aa: CASSLRAAGELFF

j_gene: TRBJ2-1
abundance: many
v_gene: TRBV10-3
d_gene: TRBD1
CDR3nt: TGTGCCATGAACCGGGACAGAGGTGATCCTGAGCAGTTCTTC
CDR3aa: CAMNRDRGDPEQFF

j_gene: TRBJ2-6
abundance: many
v_gene: TRBV4-1
d_gene: .
CDR3nt: TGCGCCAGCAGCCAAGATATGTTGGGGGCTGGGGCCAACGTCCTGACTTTC
CDR3aa: CASSQDMLGAGANVLTF

j_gene: TRBJ1-4
abundance: .
v_gene: TRBV7-8
d_gene: .
CDR3nt: TGTGCCAGCAGCTTAGAGTCCCAAGGGGAAAAACTGTTTTTT
CDR3aa: CASSLESQGEKLFF

j_gene: TRBJ2-5
abundance: few
v_gene: TRBV18
d_gene: TRBD1
CDR3nt: TGTGCCAGCTCACCAACTGCCGGGACAGGGGTCTCCCAGACCCAGTACTTC
CDR3aa: CASSPTAGTGVSQTQYF

j_gene: TRBJ2-2
abundance: many
v_gene: TRBV19
d_gene: .
CDR3nt: TGTGCCAGTGTGAGGACGGCGTGGAACACCGGGGAGCTGTTTTTT
CDR3aa: CASVRTAWNTGELFF

j_gene: TRBJ1-2
abundance: many
v_gene: TRBV9
d_gene: .
CDR3nt: TGTGCCAGCAGCGTAGCCGGGGAGGGCTATGGCTACACCTTC
CDR3aa: CASSVAGEGYGYTF

j_gene: TRBJ1-3
abundance: once
v_gene: TRBV5-1
d_gene: .
CDR3nt: TGCGCCAGCAGCTTGGAGACCCTCGCCCGTGGAAACACCATATATTTT
CDR3aa: CASSLETLARGNTIYF

j_gene: TRBJ2-1
abundance: many
v_gene: TRBV19
d_gene: .
CDR3nt: TGTGCCAGTAGCTTGGGGACGGGGAGCTACAATGAGCAGTTCTTC
CDR3aa: CASSLGTGSYNEQFF

j_gene: TRBJ1-1
abundance: .
v_gene: TRBV6-5
d_gene: .
CDR3nt: TGTGCCAGCAGTAAGAGTCCTCAGAACACTGAAGCTTTCTTT
CDR3aa: CASSKSPQNTEAFF

j_gene: TRBJ2-3
abundance: .
v_gene: TRBV25-1
d_gene: .
CDR3nt: TGTGCTAAACGAGGGGGGACTAGCACAGATACGCAGTATTTT
CDR3aa: CAKRGGTSTDTQYF

j_gene: TRBJ2-3
abundance: few
v_gene: TRBV20-1
d_gene: TRBD2
CDR3nt: TGCAGTGCTAGATCGGGGGGGGCGCAGGGCCGCACAGATACGCAGTATTTT
CDR3aa: CSARSGGAQGRTDTQYF

j_gene: TRBJ1-4
abundance: .
v_gene: TRBV6-5
d_gene: TRBD1
CDR3nt: TGTGCCAGCCGGGACAGGGCAAGGGAAAAACTGTTTTTT
CDR3aa: CASRDRAREKLFF

j_gene: TRBJ2-1
abundance: many
v_gene: TRBV20-1
d_gene: TRBD1
CDR3nt: TGCAGTGCCTTCCCCCCCTCACAGGGGGCGCTTAAGGATGAGCAGTTCTTC
CDR3aa: CSAFPPSQGALKDEQFF

j_gene: TRBJ2-5
abundance: many
v_gene: TRBV7-8
d_gene: .
CDR3nt: TGTGCCAGCAGTCGGCAGGGCGGTCGGGAGACCCAGTACTTC
CDR3aa: CASSRQGGRETQYF

j_gene: TRBJ2-3
abundance: many
v_gene: TRBV6-1
d_gene: .
CDR3nt: TGTGCCAGCAGTGAGGGGTTGCCAACAGATACGCAGTATTTT
CDR3aa: CASSEGLPTDTQYF

j_gene: TRBJ2-1
abundance: many
v_gene: TRBV14
d_gene: .
CDR3nt: TGTGCCAGCAGCCAAGGGGGTCTACCCGGAAAGAGCTCCTACAATGAGCAGTTCTTC
CDR3aa: CASSQGGLPGKSSYNEQFF

j_gene: TRBJ2-7
abundance: .
v_gene: TRBV5-5
d_gene: TRBD2
CDR3nt: TGTGCCAGCAGCCTCGGGACTAGCGGGCGCTACGAGCAGTACTTC
CDR3aa: CASSLGTSGRYEQYF

j_gene: TRBJ2-6
abundance: many
v_gene: TRBV6-1
d_gene: TRBD2
CDR3nt: TGTGCCAGCGGAGGACTAGCGGGGTACCCCTCTGGGGCCAACGTCCTGACTTTC
CDR3aa: CASGGLAGYPSGANVLTF

j_gene: TRBJ2-3
abundance: many
v_gene: TRBV29-1
d_gene: TRBD1
CDR3nt: TGCAGCGTTTCGACAGGGGGCGGCACAGATACGCAGTATTTT
CDR3aa: CSVSTGGGTDTQYF

j_gene: TRBJ2-5
abundance: .
v_gene: TRBV6-6
d_gene: TRBD2
CDR3nt: TGTGCCAGCAGTTACCTTAGCGGGGGGCAAGAGACCCAGTACTTC
CDR3aa: CASSYLSGGQETQYF

j_gene: TRBJ1-6
abundance: many
v_gene: TRBV11-2
d_gene: TRBD1
CDR3nt: TGTGCCAGCAGCTTATCGACAGGGAGCTCCTATAATTCACCCCTCCACTTT
CDR3aa: CASSLSTGSSYNSPLHF

j_gene: TRBJ2-3
abundance: .
v_gene: TRBV20-1
d_gene: TRBD1
CDR3nt: TGCAGTGCTAGATCCGGGACAGGGAGCACAGATACGCAGTATTTT
CDR3aa: CSARSGTGSTDTQYF

j_gene: TRBJ2-5
abundance: many
v_gene: TRBV7-9
d_gene: .
CDR3nt: TGTGCCAGCAGCTTACAGGAGGGTTGGGAGACCCAGTACTTC
CDR3aa: CASSLQEGWETQYF

j_gene: TRBJ2-3
abundance: .
v_gene: TRBV11-1
d_gene: TRBD1
CDR3nt: TGTGCCAGCAGCATTGACAGGGGGCTGGATACGCAGTATTTT
CDR3aa: CASSIDRGLDTQYF

j_gene: TRBJ2-3
abundance: many
v_gene: TRBV19
d_gene: TRBD2
CDR3nt: TGTGCCAGTAGTATCCGGGCGGGGGTTAACACAGATACGCAGTATTTT
CDR3aa: CASSIRAGVNTDTQYF

j_gene: TRBJ1-1
abundance: few
v_gene: TRBV18
d_gene: .
CDR3nt: TGTGCCAGCTCACCCCAGGGTTGGGCCGAAGCTTTCTTT
CDR3aa: CASSPQGWAEAFF

j_gene: TRBJ1-5
abundance: many
v_gene: TRBV2
d_gene: .
CDR3nt: TGTGCCAGCTCCCGGGGGCTATATCAGCCCCAGCATTTT
CDR3aa: CASSRGLYQPQHF

j_gene: TRBJ2-7
abundance: many
v_gene: TRBV20-1
d_gene: .
CDR3nt: TGCAGTGCTATCCGTCCCAGTACCTACGAGCAGTACTTC
CDR3aa: CSAIRPSTYEQYF

j_gene: TRBJ2-3
abundance: .
v_gene: TRBV28
d_gene: .
CDR3nt: TGTGCCAGCAGTTTTGGGGTAAGGGGACGCATTTCCACAGATACGCAGTATTTT
CDR3aa: CASSFGVRGRISTDTQYF

j_gene: TRBJ1-6
abundance: .
v_gene: TRBV4-1
d_gene: TRBD1
CDR3nt: TGCGCCAGCAGCCAAGGGGTGGGGACAGGGTACCTTCACCTCCACTTT
CDR3aa: CASSQGVGTGYLHLHF

j_gene: TRBJ1-4
abundance: many
v_gene: TRBV7-8
d_gene: .
CDR3nt: TGTGCCAGCAGCTCAGACCGGGCCTACGAAAAACTGTTTTTT
CDR3aa: CASSSDRAYEKLFF

j_gene: TRBJ2-2
abundance: .
v_gene: TRBV27
d_gene: TRBD2
CDR3nt: TGTGCCAGCAGTTTATTCGAGCGGGGTACCGGGGAGCTGTTTTTT
CDR3aa: CASSLFERGTGELFF

j_gene: TRBJ1-1
abundance: .
v_gene: TRBV7-2
d_gene: .
CDR3nt: TGTGCCAGCAGCCCAGGGGACGTGGGGGGAACTTTCTTT
CDR3aa: CASSPGDVGGTFF

j_gene: TRBJ2-2
abundance: many
v_gene: TRBV28
d_gene: TRBD2
CDR3nt: TGTGCCAGCAGACCGGGCGGGGGGGGCTTTAACACCGGGGAGCTGTTTTTT
CDR3aa: CASRPGGGGFNTGELFF

j_gene: TRBJ1-1
abundance: .
v_gene: TRBV24-1
d_gene: .
CDR3nt: TGTGCCACCAGTGAGGGGGGACAAAAGGGATCTGAAGCTTTCTTT
CDR3aa: CATSEGGQKGSEAFF

j_gene: TRBJ2-1
abundance: few
v_gene: TRBV6-6
d_gene: TRBD2
CDR3nt: TGTGCCAGCAGTTACCGACTAGCGGGGGCAACGGGACTCTACAATGAGCAGTTCTTC
CDR3aa: CASSYRLAGATGLYNEQFF

j_gene: TRBJ1-6
abundance: many
v_gene: TRBV3-2
d_gene: .
CDR3nt: TGTGCCAGCAGCCAAGATGACATCCTCGACAGTTTCCATTCACCCCTCCACTTT
CDR3aa: CASSQDDILDSFHSPLHF

j_gene: TRBJ1-5
abundance: many
v_gene: TRBV30
d_gene: .
CDR3nt: TGTGCCTGGAGTGTACAGGGTCAGCCCCAGCATTTT
CDR3aa: CAWSVQGQPQHF

j_gene: TRBJ2-3
abundance: many
v_gene: TRBV29-1
d_gene: .
CDR3nt: TGCAGCGTTGTGGAGGGCACAGATACGCAGTATTTT
CDR3aa: CSVVEGTDTQYF

j_gene: TRBJ2-7
abundance: .
v_gene: TRBV7-6
d_gene: TRBD1
CDR3nt: TGTGCCAGCAGCGTGGACAGGGACTACGAGCAGTACTTC
CDR3aa: CASSVDRDYEQYF

j_gene: TRBJ1-2
abundance: .
v_gene: TRBV6-5
d_gene: .
CDR3nt: TGTGCCAGCAGTCACTCGGTCAGCATGAACTATGGCTACACCTTC
CDR3aa: CASSHSVSMNYGYTF

j_gene: TRBJ1-3
abundance: many
v_gene: TRBV2
d_gene: .
CDR3nt: TGTGCCAGCAGTGAAGAGGTGACTGTCGGAAACACCATATATTTT
CDR3aa: CASSEEVTVGNTIYF

j_gene: TRBJ2-5
abundance: many
v_gene: TRBV5-1
d_gene: .
CDR3nt: TGCGCCAGCAGCTTGGGACAGATCCAAGAGACCCAGTACTTC
CDR3aa: CASSLGQIQETQYF